What follows is one T cell receptor beta chain and its context. The antigen remains unidentified. Amplification used 60 Vbeta primers and 13 Jbeta primers. The protocol was immunoSEQ multiplex PCR, while the TCRdb copy is restricted to in-frame clones and leaves out a portion. The sample yields 120,000 or so clones, around three quarters seen once. The data derive from a study of cytomegalovirus exposure and HLA in healthy donors. Findings and caveats of the study: HLA alleles were associated with 15,000 to 20,000 TCR beta sequences in a later analysis at 0.05 false discovery rate. Presence/absence results assume similar sequencing depth per donor, which may not hold.

The CDR3 loop spans 13 amino acids. V shed 3 bases and J shed 4 bases, with 10 bases lying between them. The V gene's germline CDR1 is SNHLY and CDR2 FYNNEI. The receptor comes from a middle-aged woman in good health and CMV-seropositive. The rearrangement links TRBV2 to TRBJ2-7, with D possibly being TRBD1 (5 bases). Sequenced input: PBMCs. The CDR3 DNA sequence: TGTGCCAGCAGTGAGCAGGGTCTTTACGAGCAGTACTTC. As protein: CASSEQGLYEQYF.